This TCR beta chain was recovered during a study of CD8 T cells in ankylosing spondylitis. TCRdb re-called the 5' RACE reads through MiXCR, storing one row per CDR3 protein. The sample shows 220,000 or so distinct CDR3 sequences, 10% of them seen only once. This clonotype was seen a few times. The antigen is undetermined. Study-wide results and limits: Reported data indicate significant enrichment of disease-linked clones within matched ankylosing spondylitis synovial fluid. A TCR beta motif of under 10 highly homologous variants appeared characteristic of ankylosing spondylitis blood. In peripheral blood, disease-linked CD8+ clones occurred at relatively low frequencies.

Looked up from germline, CDR1 is DFQATT and CDR2 is SNEGSKA (reference sequence). V lost 4 bases, J lost 4 bases, and 17 bases lay in between. The CDR3 spans 15 residues. The chain recombines TRBV20-1 with TRBJ2-1, with unresolved D. This receptor was identified in a male donor with ankylosing spondylitis or in good health (not recorded which). The source material was blood, either unsorted or a sorted T cell fraction (not recorded which). The CDR3 reads CSANPPQTRYNEQFF. The CDR3 bases are TGCAGTGCTAACCCACCCCAAACCAGGTACAATGAGCAGTTCTTC.